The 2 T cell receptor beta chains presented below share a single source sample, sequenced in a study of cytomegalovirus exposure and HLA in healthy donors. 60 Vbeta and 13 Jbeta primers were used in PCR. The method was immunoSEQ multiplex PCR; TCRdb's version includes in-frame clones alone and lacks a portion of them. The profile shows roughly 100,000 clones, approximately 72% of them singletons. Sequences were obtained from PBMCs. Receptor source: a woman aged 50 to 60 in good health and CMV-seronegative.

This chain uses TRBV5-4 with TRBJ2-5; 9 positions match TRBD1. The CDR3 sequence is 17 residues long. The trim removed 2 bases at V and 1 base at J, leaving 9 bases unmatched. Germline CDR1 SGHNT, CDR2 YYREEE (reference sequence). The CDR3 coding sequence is TGTGCCAGCAGCTTTGGTACAGGGGGCATTTTCCAAGAGACCCAGTACTTC. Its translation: CASSFGTGGIFQETQYF.

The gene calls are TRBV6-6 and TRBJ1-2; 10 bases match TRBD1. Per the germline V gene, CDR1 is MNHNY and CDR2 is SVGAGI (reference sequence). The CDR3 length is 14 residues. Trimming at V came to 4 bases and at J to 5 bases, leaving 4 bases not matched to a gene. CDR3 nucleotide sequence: TGTGCCAGCAGTTCCGGGACAGGGGTGTATGGCTACACCTTC. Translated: CASSSGTGVYGYTF.